Below are 25 T cell receptor beta chains sequenced from a single sample in a study of T-cell memory formation after mild COVID-19. MiXCR was run by TCRdb on the 5' RACE reads, yielding one entry per CDR3 protein. The table has 280,000 or so distinct CDR3 sequences, 8% to 9% seen once; the top ten hold roughly 23%. The sequenced sample was PBMCs or a T cell subset sorted from them (not recorded which). The receptors derive from a man aged 18 to 35 who had mild COVID-19 (a few samples of this study predate the infection). Cell type and time point are not known.

This rearrangement joins TRBV5-1 to TRBJ2-1, with D unresolved. The V end lost 1 base, the J end lost 4 bases, and 15 bases lay between the germline ends. Germline assignment: CDR1 SGHRS and CDR2 YFSETQ. There are 16 residues in the CDR3. In DNA form, the CDR3 reads TGCGCCAGCAGCTTGTATGGCACCCGATCATACAATGAGCAGTTCTTC. Its translation: CASSLYGTRSYNEQFF.

V and J are TRBV5-4 and TRBJ2-7; D unresolved. Trimming left V 4 bases short and J 1 base short, with 12 bases between. The CDR3 is 14 residues long. The V gene's germline CDR1 is SGHNT and CDR2 YYREEE (reference sequence). The CDR3 DNA sequence: TGTGCCAGCAGCCCGGAGCATAAGTCCTACGAGCAGTACGTC. It translates to CASSPEHKSYEQYV.

This chain links TRBV19 with TRBJ2-1, with D uncertain. The CDR3 is 15 amino acids. V lost 1 base and J 6 bases, leaving 13 bases between the germline ends. Looked up from germline, CDR1 is LNHDA and CDR2 is SQIVND (reference sequence). The CDR3: CASSIAYYGRNEQFF. For the CDR3, the DNA is TGTGCCAGTAGTATAGCGTACTACGGACGCAATGAGCAGTTCTTC. Full variable domain (remainder filled in from reference TRBV19 and TRBJ2-1): DGGITQSPKYLFRKEGQNVTLSCEQNLNHDAMYWYRQDPGQGLRLIYYSQIVNDFQKGDIAEGYSVSREKKESFPLTVTSAQKNPTAFYLCASSIAYYGRNEQFFGPGTRLTVL.

Ten or more counts support this clonotype. The chain has TRBV20-1 and TRBJ2-1, with D possibly matching TRBD2 (5 bases). The V end was cut by 5 bases, the J end by 8 bases, with 13 bases between. The CDR3 totals 12 residues. The germline V gene has CDR1 DFQATT and CDR2 SNEGSKA (reference sequence). The chain's CDR3 is CSAAGEGDEQFF. The CDR3 DNA is TGCAGTGCTGCCGGAGAGGGTGATGAGCAGTTCTTC.

Of note for this clonotype: This may be a read error, as it is one base from a much larger clone. V is TRBV5-1 and J is TRBJ2-5, with D unclear. The CDR3 sequence is 12 residues long. V was cut by 0 bases and J by 2 bases, with 2 bases left in between. Germline CDR1 and CDR2: SGHRS and YFSETQ. Here the CDR3 reads CASSLEQETQYF. The DNA for the CDR3 is TGCGCCAGCAGCTTGGAACAAGAGACCCAGTACTTC.

This clonotype came up a few times. The chain recombines TRBV6-2 or TRBV6-3 with TRBJ1-1; D may be TRBD1 (6 bases). Trimming removed 7 bases at V and 0 bases at J, with 24 bases between. Germline CDR1 is MNHEY and CDR2 is SVGEGT. CDR3 length: 18 amino acids. The CDR3 region is CASTSALGGIYMNTEAFF. DNA of the CDR3: TGTGCCAGCACCTCAGCATTGGGGGGCATCTACATGAACACTGAAGCTTTCTTT.

This clonotype has just a few counts. This chain uses TRBV6-5 with TRBJ2-4; TRBD2 aligns across 12 bases. Trimming removed 6 bases from V and 9 bases from J; junction bases left unmatched: 9. CDR1 and CDR2 (germline): MNHEY, SVGAGI. This CDR3 is built from 15 residues. CDR3 sequence (DNA): TGTGCCAGCAGCGCACCGGGACTAGCGGGTGGCATTCAGTACTTC. Its protein product is CASSAPGLAGGIQYF.

In this sample, this clonotype turned up many times. The V gene is TRBV7-2, the J gene TRBJ2-3; the D is unclear. Trimming removed 5 bases from V and 3 bases from J, with 15 bases in between. Germline loops: CDR1 SGHTA, CDR2 FQGNSA. There are 15 residues in the CDR3. CDR3 coding DNA: TGTGCCAGCAGCCGCCGCGGCAGCAGGACAGATACGCAGTATTTT. This sequence encodes CASSRRGSRTDTQYF.

In this sample, this clonotype turned up many times. This chain connects TRBV5-1 to TRBJ2-3; D possibly matches TRBD1 or TRBD2 (5 bases each). Trimming pared 0 bases from V and 2 bases from J, leaving 13 bases between. Germline V lookup: CDR1 SGHRS, CDR2 YFSETQ. CDR3 length: 16 amino acids. CDR3 nucleotides: TGCGCCAGCAGCTTGGCCCAACTAGGGGCCACAGATACGCAGTATTTT. It yields the protein CASSLAQLGATDTQYF.

This clonotype showed up just a few times. V gene TRBV2 combines with J gene TRBJ2-7, with D unresolved. Trimming removed 6 bases at V and 1 base at J, with 10 bases between. The CDR3 has 13 residues. Germline V gives CDR1 SNHLY, CDR2 FYNNEI. The CDR3 coding sequence is TGTGCCAGCAGGGATGGGCCTTCCTACGAGCAGTACTTC. It codes for CASRDGPSYEQYF. Full variable domain (rest looked up from reference TRBV2 and TRBJ2-7): EPEVTQTPSHQVTQMGQEVILRCVPISNHLYFYWYRQILGQKVEFLVSFYNNEISEKSEIFDDQFSVERPDGSNFTLKIRSTKLEDSAMYFCASRDGPSYEQYFGPGTRLTVT.

There are a few counts of this clonotype. The V gene is TRBV7-8, the J gene TRBJ2-1; D is possibly TRBD1 (5 bases). V gave up 5 bases and J gave up 6 bases, with 14 bases separating them. CDR1 is SGHVS, CDR2 FQNEAQ, per germline. The CDR3 has 14 residues. The CDR3 bases are TGTGCCAGCAGCACCCGGACATTGCGCAATGAGCAGTTCTTC. Amino acid sequence: CASSTRTLRNEQFF.

Ten or more counts support this clonotype. This rearrangement joins TRBV7-9 to TRBJ2-7; a weak D match, TRBD1 (6 bases). The germline gives CDR1 SEHNR, CDR2 FQNEAQ (reference sequence). The CDR3 is made up of 14 amino acids. The V end lost 5 bases, the J end lost 5 bases, and 16 bases lay between the germline ends. CDR3 protein: CASSPKQGRDEQYF. The CDR3 DNA reads TGTGCCAGCAGCCCGAAACAGGGAAGGGACGAGCAGTACTTC.

V usage is TRBV5-6 and J usage is TRBJ1-3, with 7 bases that match TRBD1. After removal of 4 bases from V and 3 bases from J, the junction contained 7 bases not matched to a gene. Germline lookup yields CDR1 SGHDT and CDR2 YYEEEE. The CDR3 loop spans 15 amino acids. The CDR3, as DNA: TGTGCCAGCAGCCCGACAGGGTTTGATGGAAACACCATATATTTT. Translated: CASSPTGFDGNTIYF.

This clonotype was seen only a few times. The chain is built from TRBV24-1 and TRBJ1-2; no firm D call. The CDR3 covers 14 residues. Germline CDR1 is KGHDR and CDR2 is SFDVKD. Trimming removed 2 bases from V and 3 bases from J, with 9 bases in between. Written as DNA, the CDR3 is TGTGCCACCAGTGATTCCTGGGTGGACTATGGCTACACCTTC. Translation gives CATSDSWVDYGYTF.

V is TRBV4-3 and J is TRBJ1-4; 8 nucleotides line up with TRBD1. This CDR3 is built from 16 residues. Germline V lookup: CDR1 LGHNA, CDR2 YSLEER. V was pared by 0 bases and J by 7 bases, with 7 bases of the junction left unmatched. CDR3 sequence: CASSQEYPGGTEKLFF. Written as DNA, the CDR3 is TGCGCCAGCAGCCAAGAATACCCAGGGGGCACTGAAAAACTGTTTTTT.

This clonotype came up a few times. This chain links TRBV5-1 with TRBJ2-3; D is ambiguous. V was cut by 0 bases and J by 1 base, with 9 bases left in between. Germline V CDR1 and CDR2: SGHRS, YFSETQ. The CDR3 has 15 residues. The CDR3 protein is CASSLETRRTDTQYF. CDR3 nucleotides: TGCGCCAGCAGCTTGGAGACCCGCCGCACAGATACGCAGTATTTT.

This clonotype was recorded many times. The chain employs TRBV24-1 and TRBJ2-5; 12 positions agree with TRBD1. The V gene end was trimmed by 3 bases and the J gene end by 4 bases; junction bases not matched to a gene: 8. CDR1 is KGHDR, CDR2 SFDVKD, per germline. This CDR3 is 17 amino acids long. The CDR3 sequence is CATSDAGQGAAGETQYF. DNA for the CDR3: TGTGCCACCAGTGATGCGGGACAGGGGGCAGCAGGAGAGACCCAGTACTTC.

CDR3 residues: CASSPEGRVVMNTEAFF. CDR3 DNA sequence: TGTGCCAGCAGCCCCGAGGGGCGGGTGGTTATGAACACTGAAGCTTTCTTT. The gene calls are TRBV27 and TRBJ1-1, with D perhaps TRBD1 (5 bases). The V gene's germline CDR1 is MNHEY and CDR2 SMNVEV (reference sequence). V lost 6 bases, J lost 0 bases, and 20 bases lay in between. CDR3 length: 17 amino acids.

The chain combines TRBV6-6 with TRBJ2-1; 11 nucleotides agree with TRBD1. The trim removed 5 bases at V and 10 bases at J, leaving 13 bases unmatched. This CDR3 comprises 16 residues. Germline V gene data show CDR1 as MNHNY and CDR2 as SVGAGI (reference sequence). CDR3 nucleotides: TGTGCCAGCAGTGTCCTCACCGGGACAGGGGGTCGCGAGCAGTTCTTC. Encoded protein: CASSVLTGTGGREQFF.

This chain uses TRBV6-2 or TRBV6-3 with TRBJ1-1; D is ambiguous. Deletions cut 7 bases from V and 1 base from J, with 13 bases between. CDR3 size: 14 residues. Germline assignment: CDR1 MNHEY and CDR2 SVGEGT. Here the CDR3 DNA reads TGTGCCAGCATTGACTACCGCACGAACACTGAAGCTTTCTTT. Translated: CASIDYRTNTEAFF.

The chain couples TRBV7-6 to TRBJ2-7; maybe TRBD1 (6 bases). The V gene lost 4 bases and the J gene lost 6 bases, with 10 bases spanning the gap. This CDR3 has 12 amino acids. Germline V lookup: CDR1 SGHVS, CDR2 FNYEAQ. CDR3: CASSSQGSEQYF. For the CDR3, the DNA is TGTGCCAGCAGCTCCCAGGGGAGCGAGCAGTACTTC.

In DNA form, the CDR3 reads TGTGCCAGCAGCTTAGCGGTATTTGACAGCCCCTATGGCTACACCTTC. It translates to CASSLAVFDSPYGYTF. The chain carries TRBV7-2 and TRBJ1-2; weak D call: TRBD1 (5 bases). The V gene lost 0 bases and the J gene lost 4 bases, with 15 bases spanning the gap. This CDR3 has 16 amino acids. Germline lookup yields CDR1 SGHTA and CDR2 FQGNSA.

The chain's CDR3 is CASSWGQGTSPLHF. The CDR3 DNA is TGTGCCAGCTCATGGGGGCAGGGTACCTCACCCCTCCACTTT. The rearrangement uses TRBV25-1 and TRBJ1-6; D may be TRBD1 (6 bases). The V gene lost 8 bases and the J gene lost 10 bases, with 18 bases spanning the gap. Germline CDR1 MGHDK, CDR2 SYGVNS. This CDR3 has 14 amino acids.

This clonotype was counted between two and nine times. This rearrangement joins TRBV6-5 to TRBJ2-3, with TRBD1 identical over 7 bases. Per the germline V gene, CDR1 is MNHEY and CDR2 is SVGAGI. The V and J ends lost 7 bases and 1 base, in that order; junction bases with no gene match: 5. CDR3 size: 14 residues. CDR3 in amino acids: CASTNTGGTDTQYF. The CDR3 DNA follows: TGTGCCAGCACCAATACAGGGGGCACAGATACGCAGTATTTT.

The V call is TRBV7-3, the J call TRBJ2-2; D unresolved. Germline V gene lookup returns CDR1 SGHTA and CDR2 FQGTGA. Trimming took off 5 bases at V and 5 bases at J, with 9 bases between the two ends. The length of the CDR3 is 13 residues. The CDR3 is CASSPLLTGELFF. CDR3 in DNA: TGTGCCAGCAGCCCACTGCTTACCGGGGAGCTGTTTTTT.